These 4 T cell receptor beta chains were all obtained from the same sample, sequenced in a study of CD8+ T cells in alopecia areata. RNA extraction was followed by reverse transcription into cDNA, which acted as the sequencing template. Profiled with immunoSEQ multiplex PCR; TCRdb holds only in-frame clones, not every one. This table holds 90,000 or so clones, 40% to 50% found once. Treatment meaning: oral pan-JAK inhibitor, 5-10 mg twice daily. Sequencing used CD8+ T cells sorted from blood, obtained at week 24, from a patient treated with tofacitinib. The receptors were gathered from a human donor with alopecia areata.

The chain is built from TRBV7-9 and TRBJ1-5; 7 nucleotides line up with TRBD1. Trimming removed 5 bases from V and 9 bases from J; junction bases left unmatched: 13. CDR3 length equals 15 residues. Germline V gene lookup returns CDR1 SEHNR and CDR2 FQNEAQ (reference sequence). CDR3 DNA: TGTGCCAGCAGCCCCACAGGGGAGCACGGACCGCCCCAGCATTTT. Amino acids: CASSPTGEHGPPQHF.

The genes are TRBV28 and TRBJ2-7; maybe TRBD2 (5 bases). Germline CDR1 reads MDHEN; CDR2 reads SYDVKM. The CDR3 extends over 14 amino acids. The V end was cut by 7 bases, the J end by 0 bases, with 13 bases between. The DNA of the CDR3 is TGTGCCAGCACCACTGCGGGCAGCTCCTACGAGCAGTACTTC. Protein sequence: CASTTAGSSYEQYF.

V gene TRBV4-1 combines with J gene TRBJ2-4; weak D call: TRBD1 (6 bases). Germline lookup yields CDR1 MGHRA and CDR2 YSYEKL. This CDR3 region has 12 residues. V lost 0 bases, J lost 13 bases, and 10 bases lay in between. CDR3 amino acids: CASSQDVDRQYF. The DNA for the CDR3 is TGCGCCAGCAGCCAAGATGTAGACAGGCAGTACTTC.

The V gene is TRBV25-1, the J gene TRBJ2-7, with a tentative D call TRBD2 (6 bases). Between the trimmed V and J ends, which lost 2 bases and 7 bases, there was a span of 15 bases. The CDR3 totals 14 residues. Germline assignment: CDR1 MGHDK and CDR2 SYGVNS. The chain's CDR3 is CASSETHQRGEQYF. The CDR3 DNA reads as TGTGCCAGCAGTGAAACCCATCAACGGGGGGAGCAGTACTTC.